This TCR beta chain was found in a study of shared clonotypes between healthy human individuals. Study-wide background: Donors were a couple of women and a few men aged 18 to 49.

CD45RO-negative, CCR7-positively selected cells formed the naive CD8 fraction, excluding terminally differentiated effector memory CD45RA+ cells. Genomic DNA per cell subset filled all wells of several immunoSEQ plates. Assay used: immunoSEQ multiplex PCR; TCRdb lists only in-frame clones, some missing. The top ten hold 1.2% of the sample, which has about 2 million clones, approximately 94% seen once. Germline-derived CDR1 and CDR2 are WSHSY and SAAADI. This CDR3 comprises 15 residues. The germline V and J ends were trimmed by 4 bases and 2 bases, with 9 bases remaining between them. Material: naive CD8+ T cells sorted from blood. The rearrangement links TRBV10-2 to TRBJ2-6; perhaps TRBD1 as D (6 bases). The clonotype comes from a man between 18 and 35 years old in good health. CDR3 sequence reads: CASSVGQAGANVLTF. CDR3 DNA sequence: TGCGCCAGCAGTGTGGGACAAGCTGGGGCCAACGTCCTGACTTTC.